This T cell receptor beta chain was found in a study of CD8 T cells in ankylosing spondylitis (dated by TCRdb to 2016 to 2017). At the level of the whole study: The study profiled T cell receptor beta repertoires in healthy donors and ankylosing spondylitis patients to find disease-linked TCR variants. The full study cohort comprised about 25 ankylosing spondylitis patients and 85 to 120 healthy donors. Peripheral blood was sampled, and synovial fluid was additionally collected from ankylosing spondylitis patients. The full study reports these points: Some motif variants were previously reported in synovial fluid and blood of reactive arthritis patients, suggesting common disease-initiation mechanisms. The disease-linked clones showed a CD8+ phenotype and occurred at relatively low frequencies in peripheral blood. Significant enrichment of the disease-linked clones was reported in matched synovial fluid samples from ankylosing spondylitis patients. A TCR beta motif made up of several highly homologous amino acid variants appeared to be characteristic of blood from ankylosing spondylitis patients.

On this clonotype itself: The antigen it binds to is not known. The record has no base qualities; no much larger clone is one base away.

The data were produced on an Illumina HiSeq 2500. Quantitative 5'-RACE with molecular barcodes was used to prepare TCR beta libraries. In the paper's pipeline: A new computational method, built on a probabilistic model of VDJ rearrangement, was used to identify disease-linked TCR variants. The raw public reads went through TCRdb reprocessing: fastp at Q25, MiXCR clone calling, in-frame beta chains kept. Merged by CDR3 protein, the rows form single entries marked with the most common genes and DNA. The V and J calls and clone size are TCRdb's, not the authors'. The sample table contains about 450,000 distinct CDR3 sequences; only one count was recorded for roughly a quarter of them. Over 0.8% of the sample goes to the ten largest clones. The sequenced sample consisted of blood, either unsorted or a sorted T cell fraction (not recorded which). This TCR was sampled from a male donor with ankylosing spondylitis.

The bases read TGCAGCGTCGTTAAATACGACACCGGGGAGCTGTTTTTT. Translated, it reads CSVVKYDTGELFF. This sequence uses TRBV29-1 and TRBJ2-2; there is no confident call for the D gene. The germline V gene yields SQVTM for CDR1 and ANQGSEA for CDR2. The CDR3 contains 13 residues, cysteine and phenylalanine counted. Only the CDR3 DNA stays, 39 bases, in frame from base 1. Trimming removed 6 bases from V and 3 bases from J, leaving 11 bases between the germline ends.